The 31 T cell receptor beta chains below all came from one sample that was sequenced in a study of blood T cell repertoires in COVID-19 (dated by TCRdb to 2020 to 2022). The protocol used for the library was the immunoSEQ multiplex PCR assay. TCRdb mirrors the immuneACCESS table, restricted to in-frame sequences. Some clones are absent from its copies; in checked studies, under half trace to an unresolved V gene, and the reason for the others is unknown. For this sample the table gives 150,000 to 200,000 clones, of which approximately 80% were detected only once. The top ten constitute over 10% of the sample. What was sequenced was PBMCs or T cells enriched from blood (not recorded which). The receptors here all came from a woman aged 60-75 years who had recovered from COVID-19.

This chain connects TRBV5-1 to TRBJ2-5, with 12 bases fitting TRBD2. The length of the CDR3 is 16 residues. Trimming at V came to 0 bases and at J to 5 bases, leaving 5 bases not matched to a gene. Germline V gene data show CDR1 as SGHRS and CDR2 as YFSETQ. CDR3 in amino acids: CASSLGLAGGAETQYF. The CDR3 DNA reads TGCGCCAGCAGCTTGGGTCTAGCGGGAGGGGCGGAGACCCAGTACTTC.

The V gene is TRBV7-3, the J gene TRBJ2-1; 8 bases line up with TRBD2. This CDR3 is 15 amino acids long. Germline V CDR1 and CDR2: SGHTA, FQGTGA. Losses at the gene ends were 5 bases for V and 3 bases for J; bases not matched to a gene: 6. The CDR3 nucleotides read TGTGCCAGCAGCCCCGGTCTAGCGGGCTACAATGAGCAGTTCTTC. This translates into CASSPGLAGYNEQFF.

The rearrangement joins TRBV7-2 to TRBJ2-7; D might be TRBD2 (5 bases). In germline, CDR1 is SGHTA, CDR2 FQGNSA. V shed 1 base and J shed 4 bases, with 11 bases lying between them. This CDR3 is built from 14 residues. Written as DNA, the CDR3 is TGTGCCAGCAGCTTAGGGTCTTGGGAGTACGAGCAGTACTTC. This translates into CASSLGSWEYEQYF.

The V and J genes are TRBV21-1 and TRBJ2-7; TRBD1, as called in the table, went unchecked against the DNA. TRBV21-1 is annotated as a pseudogene. CDR3 length equals 15 residues. CDR3 region: CASSKCGAGDYEQYF. CDR3 DNA sequence: TGTGCCAGCAGCAAATGCGGTGCAGGGGATTACGAGCAGTACTTC.

The chain is built from TRBV19 and TRBJ1-1, with 7 positions matching TRBD1. The CDR3 has 14 amino acids. J was trimmed by 2 bases and V by 3 bases; bases with no gene match: 3. The germline gives CDR1 LNHDA, CDR2 SQIVND (reference sequence). This chain's CDR3 is CASSIGTVNTEAFF. For the CDR3, the DNA is TGTGCCAGTAGTATTGGGACAGTTAACACTGAAGCTTTCTTT.

This chain connects TRBV5-4 to TRBJ1-2, with 9 bases identical to TRBD1. The CDR3 covers 18 residues. The germline V gene has CDR1 SGHNT and CDR2 YYREEE (reference sequence). Losses at the gene ends were 0 bases for V and 4 bases for J; bases not matched to a gene: 13. CDR3 region: CASSLGGGQGLGPYGYTF. CDR3 bases: TGTGCCAGCAGCTTGGGGGGAGGACAGGGGTTAGGACCCTATGGCTACACCTTC.

Here the CDR3 reads CASSRGTGNQPQHF. The CDR3 coding sequence is TGTGCCAGTAGCAGGGGAACAGGAAATCAGCCCCAGCATTTT. The rearrangement links TRBV19 to TRBJ1-5; D may be TRBD1 (6 bases). V gave up 6 bases and J gave up 4 bases, with 13 bases separating them. Germline CDR1 reads LNHDA; CDR2 reads SQIVND (reference sequence). The CDR3 length is 14 residues.

The chain has TRBV5-1 and TRBJ2-4, with a tentative D call TRBD2 (6 bases). The CDR3 has 15 residues. Germline V gene lookup returns CDR1 SGHRS and CDR2 YFSETQ. Trimming removed 4 bases from V and 3 bases from J, with 14 bases in between. The CDR3 coding sequence is TGCGCCAGCAGCCCGGAGGAGGGGAGCAAAAACATTCAGTACTTC. Residues: CASSPEEGSKNIQYF.

The V call is TRBV3-1 (or the pseudogene TRBV3-2), the J call TRBJ1-2; weak D call: TRBD1 (6 bases). Trimming shortened V by 0 bases and J by 7 bases, and 9 bases separated the two germline ends. Germline CDR1 LGHDT, CDR2 YNNKEL (reference sequence). This CDR3 region has 13 residues. The CDR3 loop reads CASSQEGTTGYTF. The CDR3, as DNA: TGTGCCAGCAGCCAAGAGGGGACAACTGGCTACACCTTC.

This chain joins TRBV5-1 and TRBJ1-2; 7 bases fit TRBD1. The junction had 4 bases not matched to a gene; V was cut back by 0 bases and J by 2 bases. Germline lookup yields CDR1 SGHRS and CDR2 YFSETQ. The CDR3 contains 15 residues. CDR3 region: CASSLDLTGNYGYTF. In nucleotides, the CDR3 is TGCGCCAGCAGCTTGGATTTGACAGGGAACTATGGCTACACCTTC.

Comment on this clone: Other DNA sequences in this specimen translate into the identical CDR3. J is TRBJ1-2 and V is TRBV28; possible D gene TRBD1, 6 bases. Germline CDR1 reads MDHEN; CDR2 reads SYDVKM. Trimming left V 3 bases short and J 8 bases short, with 25 bases between. This CDR3 is 17 amino acids long. The CDR3: CASSFASGEGGAGGYTF. In DNA form, the CDR3 reads TGTGCCAGCAGTTTTGCGAGCGGAGAAGGGGGGGCGGGGGGCTACACCTTC.

This clone was picked up a small number of times. The J gene is TRBJ2-2, the V gene TRBV27, with 13 bases identical to TRBD2. The CDR3 extends over 18 amino acids. J gave up 2 bases and V 6 bases, and 9 bases lay outside the gene matches. The germline gives CDR1 MNHEY, CDR2 SMNVEV (reference sequence). CDR3 protein: CASRKSGTSGTNTGELFF. The CDR3 DNA reads TGTGCCAGCAGAAAAAGCGGGACTAGCGGGACAAACACCGGGGAGCTGTTTTTT.

J is TRBJ2-7 and V is TRBV28, with 7 bases lining up with TRBD1. The CDR3 sequence is 12 residues long. Germline values: CDR1 MDHEN, CDR2 SYDVKM. V dropped 2 bases and J dropped 5; count of bases not matched to a gene: 0. DNA for the CDR3: TGTGCCAGCAGTTTACAGGGGGACGAGCAGTACTTC. Translating it yields CASSLQGDEQYF.

V and J are TRBV12-3 or TRBV12-4 and TRBJ1-4; the D is unclear. Trimming shortened V by 0 bases and J by 8 bases, and 4 bases separated the two germline ends. This CDR3 is built from 12 residues. This chain's CDR3 is CASSLALEKLFF. CDR3 in DNA: TGTGCCAGCAGTTTAGCATTAGAAAAACTGTTTTTT.

With regard to this clone: Relative to the germline gene, one junction end is altered; a read error may explain this. The rearrangement links TRBV7-8 to TRBJ2-5; TRBD2 aligns across 13 bases. The CDR3 length is 15 residues. Germline assignment: CDR1 SGHVS and CDR2 FQNEAQ. Here the CDR3 reads CASSGGLAGQGTQYF. The CDR3 DNA follows: TGTGCCAGCAGCGGGGGACTAGCGGGGCAAGGGACCCAGTACTTC. Full variable domain (remainder filled in from reference TRBV7-8 and TRBJ2-5): GAGVSQSPRYKVAKRGQDVALRCDPISGHVSLFWYQQALGQGPEFLTYFQNEAQLDKSGLPSDRFFAERPEGSVSTLKIQRTQQEDSAVYLCASSGGLAGQGTQYFGPGTRLLVL.

The J gene is TRBJ2-1, the V gene TRBV2; 8 bases fit TRBD2. After removal of 2 bases from V and 8 bases from J, the junction contained 5 bases not matched to a gene. The CDR3 totals 14 residues. The germline CDR1 and CDR2 sequences are SNHLY and FYNNEI. The CDR3 DNA sequence: TGTGCCAGCAGTGAACTAGCGGGTGTGGATGAGCAGTTCTTC. Protein product: CASSELAGVDEQFF.

J is TRBJ1-6 and V is TRBV19, with TRBD1 matching 7 bases. Germline V gives CDR1 LNHDA, CDR2 SQIVND (reference sequence). The ends lost 6 bases at V and 6 bases at J; junction bases unmatched: 11. This CDR3 is built from 16 residues. The CDR3 nucleotides read TGTGCCAGTAGGAGGCTCCGGGACAGCTTTAATTCACCCCTCCACTTT. It encodes CASRRLRDSFNSPLHF.

The rearrangement uses TRBV29-1 and TRBJ1-2, with TRBD1 as a possible D gene (6 bases). V was trimmed by 6 bases and J by 2 bases, leaving 10 bases between them. The CDR3 is 12 amino acids. Germline lookup yields CDR1 SQVTM and CDR2 ANQGSEA. The CDR3 DNA reads TGCAGCGTATCGACAGGAAACTATGGCTACACCTTC. Its protein product is CSVSTGNYGYTF.

V is TRBV11-2 and J is TRBJ1-6, with D possibly TRBD1 on 6 matching bases. The CDR3 runs to 15 residues. Per the germline V gene, CDR1 is SGHAT and CDR2 is FQNNGV. Trimming stripped 1 base from V and 8 bases from J, with 12 bases between. CDR3 protein: CASSLGTGNYSPLHF. The CDR3 coding sequence is TGTGCCAGCAGCTTAGGTACAGGGAATTATTCACCCCTCCACTTT.

CDR3 loop: CAISGTITYEQYF. The DNA for the CDR3 is TGTGCCATCAGTGGGACAATTACCTACGAGCAGTACTTC. The V call is TRBV10-3, the J call TRBJ2-7; D is possibly TRBD1 (5 bases). Trimming left V 4 bases short and J 2 bases short, with 9 bases between. This CDR3 comprises 13 residues. The germline V gene has CDR1 ENHRY and CDR2 SYGVKD.

This clone was counted a few times. The gene calls are TRBV11-3 and TRBJ1-1, with D hard to call. Trimming took off 3 bases at V and 5 bases at J, with 10 bases between the two ends. CDR3 length: 13 amino acids. CDR1 and CDR2 (germline): SGHNT, YENEEA. The CDR3 loop is CASSFDGGTEAFF. CDR3 coding DNA: TGTGCCAGCAGCTTTGACGGCGGGACTGAAGCTTTCTTT.

Only a few counts were recorded for this clone. V usage is TRBV7-2 and J usage is TRBJ1-4, with 8 bases identical to TRBD1. There are 16 residues in the CDR3. CDR1 is SGHTA and CDR2 is FQGNSA in the germline V gene. The V gene end was trimmed by 3 bases and the J gene end by 1 base; junction bases not matched to a gene: 4. The CDR3 protein is CASSLGTGRTNEKLFF. For the CDR3, the DNA is TGTGCCAGCAGCTTGGGGACAGGAAGAACTAATGAAAAACTGTTTTTT.

The chain joins TRBV3-1 (or the pseudogene TRBV3-2) to TRBJ2-2, with D perhaps TRBD1 (6 bases). V was pared by 8 bases and J by 6 bases, with 13 bases between. Germline V gives CDR1 LGHDT, CDR2 YNNKEL (reference sequence). This CDR3 contains 13 residues. This chain's CDR3 is CASAPAGAGELFF. In DNA, the CDR3 is TGTGCCAGCGCACCGGCAGGGGCCGGGGAGCTGTTTTTT.

J is TRBJ1-1 and V is TRBV6-5, with 7 bases identical to TRBD1. The ends lost 5 bases at V and 5 bases at J; junction bases unmatched: 8. The CDR3 is made up of 14 amino acids. In germline, CDR1 is MNHEY, CDR2 SVGAGI. CDR3 bases: TGTGCCAGCAGTCGCAAACCAGGGGGTACTGAAGCTTTCTTT. Its protein is CASSRKPGGTEAFF.

The chain employs TRBV5-1 and TRBJ2-2; TRBD1 matches at 7 bases. Germline V lookup: CDR1 SGHRS, CDR2 YFSETQ. CDR3 length: 15 amino acids. Unmatched junction bases numbered 8, after V lost 6 bases and J lost 3 bases. The CDR3 sequence is CASNIQGKDTGELFF. The CDR3 nucleotides are TGCGCCAGCAACATACAGGGGAAGGACACCGGGGAGCTGTTTTTT.

This clone was seen more than once but under ten times. V is TRBV5-1 and J is TRBJ1-4; D possibly corresponds to TRBD1 (6 bases). V was shortened by 4 bases and J by 5 bases, with 9 bases between the two germline ends. Germline V CDR1 and CDR2: SGHRS, YFSETQ. The CDR3 has 13 residues. In DNA form, the CDR3 reads TGCGCCAGCAGCCCGGACAGAAATGAAAAACTGTTTTTT. Translating it yields CASSPDRNEKLFF.

The chain is built from TRBV19 and TRBJ1-5; D is undetermined. Germline V gene sequence: CDR1 LNHDA, CDR2 SQIVND (reference sequence). CDR3 length: 12 residues. Trimming pared 0 bases from V and 10 bases from J, leaving 7 bases between. CDR3 amino acids: CASSIDRIPQHF. The CDR3 bases are TGTGCCAGTAGTATAGATCGTATACCCCAGCATTTT.

This clone was seen once. The chain joins TRBV5-1 to TRBJ2-5; weak D call: TRBD2 (6 bases). The length of the CDR3 is 15 residues. Trimming cost V 4 bases and J 2 bases, with 15 bases left between them. Germline V gene sequence: CDR1 SGHRS, CDR2 YFSETQ. The CDR3 DNA sequence: TGCGCCAGCAGCGAACCGGGACTGACGCAAGAGACCCAGTACTTC. Amino acid sequence: CASSEPGLTQETQYF.

The chain employs TRBV6-5 and TRBJ2-5; 7 bases map to TRBD2. CDR3 length: 13 amino acids. Germline V gene data show CDR1 as MNHEY and CDR2 as SVGAGI. Trimming at V came to 2 bases and at J to 4 bases, leaving 1 base not matched to a gene. The CDR3 sequence: CASSYGGVETQYF. For the CDR3, the DNA is TGTGCCAGCAGTTACGGGGGGGTAGAGACCCAGTACTTC.

A word on this clone: Other nucleotide sequences from this sample produce the same CDR3. V gene TRBV12-3 or TRBV12-4 combines with J gene TRBJ1-5; no clear D gene. The CDR3 length is 13 residues. The V gene lost 3 bases and the J gene lost 4 bases, with 7 bases spanning the gap. The DNA of the CDR3 is TGTGCCAGCAGTTTGTCCAGGAATCAGCCCCAGCATTTT. This sequence encodes CASSLSRNQPQHF.

The chain combines TRBV7-8 with TRBJ2-7, with 8 bases fitting TRBD1. Germline CDR1 reads SGHVS; CDR2 reads FQNEAQ. V lost 1 base and J lost 0; bases outside the gene matches: 8. This CDR3 spans 17 amino acids. CDR3 sequence (DNA): TGTGCCAGCAGCTTAGGGCTGGGACAGGCAAACTCCTACGAGCAGTACTTC. Protein product: CASSLGLGQANSYEQYF.